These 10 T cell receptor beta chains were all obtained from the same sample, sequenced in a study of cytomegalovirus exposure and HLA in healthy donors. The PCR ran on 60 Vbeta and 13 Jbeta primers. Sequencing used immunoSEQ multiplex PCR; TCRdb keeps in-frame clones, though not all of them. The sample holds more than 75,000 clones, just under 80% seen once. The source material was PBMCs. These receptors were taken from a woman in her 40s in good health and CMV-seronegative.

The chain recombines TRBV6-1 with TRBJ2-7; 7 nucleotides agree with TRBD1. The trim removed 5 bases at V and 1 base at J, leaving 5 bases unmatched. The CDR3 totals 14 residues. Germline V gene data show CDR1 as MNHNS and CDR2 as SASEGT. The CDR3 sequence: CASSQTGWSYEQYF. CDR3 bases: TGTGCCAGCAGTCAGACAGGGTGGTCCTACGAGCAGTACTTC.

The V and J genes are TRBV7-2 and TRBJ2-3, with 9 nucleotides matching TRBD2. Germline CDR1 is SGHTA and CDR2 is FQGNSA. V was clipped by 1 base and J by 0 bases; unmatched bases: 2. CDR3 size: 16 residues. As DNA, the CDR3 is TGTGCCAGCAGCTTAGTTAGCGGGGGTAGCACAGATACGCAGTATTTT. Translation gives CASSLVSGGSTDTQYF.

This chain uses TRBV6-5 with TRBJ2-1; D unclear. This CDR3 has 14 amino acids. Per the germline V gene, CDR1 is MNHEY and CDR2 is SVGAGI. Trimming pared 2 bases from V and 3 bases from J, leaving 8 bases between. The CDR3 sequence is CASSYASVYNEQFF. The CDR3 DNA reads TGTGCCAGCAGTTACGCCAGTGTCTACAATGAGCAGTTCTTC.

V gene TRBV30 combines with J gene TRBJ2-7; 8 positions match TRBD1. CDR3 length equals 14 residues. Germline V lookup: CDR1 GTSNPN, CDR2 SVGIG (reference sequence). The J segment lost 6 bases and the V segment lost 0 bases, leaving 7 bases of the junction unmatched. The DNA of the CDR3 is TGTGCCTGGAGTGTACGCGACAGGGGAGGCGAGCAGTACTTC. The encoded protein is CAWSVRDRGGEQYF.

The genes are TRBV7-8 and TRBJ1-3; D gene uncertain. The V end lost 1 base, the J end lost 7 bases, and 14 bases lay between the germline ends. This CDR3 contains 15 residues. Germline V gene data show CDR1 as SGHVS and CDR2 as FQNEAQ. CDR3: CASSLGQTSLNTIYF. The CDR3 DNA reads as TGTGCCAGCAGCTTAGGGCAGACATCCCTCAACACCATATATTTT. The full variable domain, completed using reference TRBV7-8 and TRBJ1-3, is GAGVSQSPRYKVAKRGQDVALRCDPISGHVSLFWYQQALGQGPEFLTYFQNEAQLDKSGLPSDRFFAERPEGSVSTLKIQRTQQEDSAVYLCASSLGQTSLNTIYFGEGSWLTVV.

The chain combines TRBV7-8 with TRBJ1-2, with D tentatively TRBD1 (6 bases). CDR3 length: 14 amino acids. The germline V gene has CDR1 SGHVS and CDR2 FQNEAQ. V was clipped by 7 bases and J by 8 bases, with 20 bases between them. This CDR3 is CASTDGQPGSGYTF. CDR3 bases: TGTGCCAGCACCGATGGACAGCCCGGTTCCGGCTACACCTTC.

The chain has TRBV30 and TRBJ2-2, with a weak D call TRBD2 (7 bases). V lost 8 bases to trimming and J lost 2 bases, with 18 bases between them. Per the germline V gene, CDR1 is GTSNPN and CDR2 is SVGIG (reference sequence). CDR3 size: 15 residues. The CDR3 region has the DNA TGTGCCGCCCCTCGGCGGGGGCTAAACACCGGGGAGCTGTTTTTT. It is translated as CAAPRRGLNTGELFF.

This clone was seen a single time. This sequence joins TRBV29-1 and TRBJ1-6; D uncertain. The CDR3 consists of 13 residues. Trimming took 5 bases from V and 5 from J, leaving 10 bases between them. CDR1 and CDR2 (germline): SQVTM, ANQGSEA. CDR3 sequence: CSVQSGNNSPLHF. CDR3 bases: TGCAGCGTTCAGTCCGGGAATAATTCACCCCTCCACTTT.

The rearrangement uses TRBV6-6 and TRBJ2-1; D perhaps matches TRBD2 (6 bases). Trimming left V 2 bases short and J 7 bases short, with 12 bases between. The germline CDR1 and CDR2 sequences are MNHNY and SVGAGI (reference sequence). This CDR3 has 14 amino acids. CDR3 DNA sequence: TGTGCCAGCAGTTACGACGGGGGTACAAATGAGCAGTTCTTC. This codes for CASSYDGGTNEQFF.

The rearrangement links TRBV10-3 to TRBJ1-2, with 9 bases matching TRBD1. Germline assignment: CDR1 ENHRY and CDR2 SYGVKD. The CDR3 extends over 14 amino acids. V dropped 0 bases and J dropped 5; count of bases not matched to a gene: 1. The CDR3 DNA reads TGTGCCATCAGTGAGTCAGGGACAGGGTATGGCTACACCTTC. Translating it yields CAISESGTGYGYTF.